This T cell receptor beta chain was sequenced during a study of blood T cell repertoires in COVID-19. Overall study context: COVID-19 samples, acute and convalescent, were from the United States, Italy and Spain. T cells, B-cell-depleted T cells, or PBMCs supplied cDNA or gDNA.

Germline V gene lookup returns CDR1 SGHTA and CDR2 FQGTGA. V trimming: 1 base; J trimming: 0 bases; junction bases outside the gene matches: 12. The CDR3 contains 20 residues. Original processing methods: Reference gene primer amplification gave nucleated cell count estimates. Profiling relied on immunoSEQ multiplex PCR, and the TCRdb table lists in-frame clones only, not all of them. V and J calls plus clone size are reproduced from that table; the DNA served to infer D and trimming. The sample includes 90,000 to 120,000 clones, 65% to 80% of them seen just once. This sequence was found in a man between 65 and 79 years old with acute or convalescent COVID-19. The chain carries TRBV7-3 and TRBJ2-6, with 7 bases identical to TRBD2. Sequencing was carried out using peripheral blood. The DNA for the CDR3 is TGTGCCAGCAGCTTAAGGCACGTGGCGGGGGACCACTCTGGGGCCAACGTCCTGACTTTC. As protein: CASSLRHVAGDHSGANVLTF. The variable domain in full, with the rest retrieved from reference TRBV7-3 and TRBJ2-6, is GAGVSQTPSNKVTEKGKYVELRCDPISGHTALYWYRQSLGQGPEFLIYFQGTGAADDSGLPNDRFFAVRPEGSVSTLKIQRTERGDSAVYLCASSLRHVAGDHSGANVLTFGAGSRLTVL.